The text below deals with one TCR beta chain. Its specific antigen is unknown. The sample holds no much larger clone one base away, and base qualities are not on file. Sequencer: Illumina HiSeq 1500. Starting from the raw public reads, TCRdb applied fastp trimming at Q25, assembled clones with MiXCR and retained in-frame beta chains. Rows with a matching CDR3 protein are joined into one entry that keeps the most common DNA and genes. The table for this sample lists hundreds of thousands of distinct CDR3 sequences; more than 25% of them were counted only once. The ten largest clones capture more than 12% of the sample. These data come from a study of T cell repertoires in cytomegalovirus infection (dated by TCRdb to the late 2010s). Background on the whole study: The peptide stimulations were aimed at well-studied HLA-B-restricted epitopes as well as recently identified HLA-C-restricted CMV epitopes, whose presentation resists viral immunomodulation. Because public TCR beta signatures pointed to carriage of CMV infection together with the matching HLA type, the HLA type of each donor mattered for the analysis.

From the cysteine up to the phenylalanine, the CDR3 has a length of 15 residues. The kept DNA is CDR3 alone, 45 bases in frame from the first base. As encoded in the germline V gene, CDR1 is MGHDK while CDR2 is SYGVNS. Trimming removed 0 bases from V and 5 bases from J, leaving 8 bases between the germline ends. Broad study findings and their caveats: The ex vivo response was dominated by HLA-C-restricted CMV-specific TCR beta clonotypes, which also provided the single most frequent clonotype in two of eight donors. Cumulative frequency of public TCR beta family members discriminated carriers of CMV infection plus the relevant HLA type in this cohort and an independent roughly 350-donor cohort.

The sample's treatment or condition label is to be understood as: in vitro stimulation with specific CMV peptide epitopes to enrich CMV-specific T cells. The sequence links TRBV25-1 to TRBJ1-6; the D gene is unclear. The TCR sequence derives from a human donor in good health (CMV status not recorded). Some clones in this sample may be carry-over from other donors' samples. The sequences come from cultured CD8+ T cells from PBMCs, collected from culture after CMV antigen stimulation. The CDR3 protein: CASSEYYHNNSPLHF. The nucleotides read TGTGCCAGCAGTGAATACTACCATAATAATTCACCCCTCCACTTT.